This TCR beta chain stems from a study of human T cells and chemical hapten exposure. The wider study: Patients' scalps got diphenylcyclopropenone weekly throughout the approximately 25-week study.

One entry per CDR3 protein results from TCRdb running MiXCR on the RACE reads. The sample yields approximately 350,000 distinct CDR3 sequences, 6% to 7% seen once. The CDR3 has 18 residues. Per the germline V gene, CDR1 is MNHNY and CDR2 is SVGAGI (reference sequence). With V trimmed by 0 bases and J by 2 bases, 10 bases remained unmatched. This clonotype has only a few counts. Its antigen is undetermined. Study-level findings and limits: Positively correlated with patch test score were the counts of PT1 expanded TCRs.

Time point meaning: patch test 2, 6 weeks after DPC sensitization. The treatment here: therapeutic diphenylcyclopropenone sensitization with weekly scalp DPC. The source material was whole blood, sampled in connection with sensitization to the hapten diphenylcyclopropenone (DPC). V and J are TRBV6-6 and TRBJ2-3; 8 bases match TRBD2. This sequence was found in a woman younger than 35 with alopecia areata. Some clones in this sample may be carry-over from other donors' samples. CDR3 coding DNA: TGTGCCAGCAGTTACTCGAGGGATAGCGGGACCCACACAGATACGCAGTATTTT. Translated: CASSYSRDSGTHTDTQYF.